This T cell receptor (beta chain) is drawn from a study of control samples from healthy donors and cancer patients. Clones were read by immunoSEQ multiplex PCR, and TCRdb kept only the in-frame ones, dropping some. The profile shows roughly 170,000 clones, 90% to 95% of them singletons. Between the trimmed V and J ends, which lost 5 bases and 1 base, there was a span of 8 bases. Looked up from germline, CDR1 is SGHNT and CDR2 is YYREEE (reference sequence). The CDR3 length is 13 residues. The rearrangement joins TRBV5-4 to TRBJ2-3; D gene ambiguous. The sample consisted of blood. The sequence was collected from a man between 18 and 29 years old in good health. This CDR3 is CASSPKRTDTQYF. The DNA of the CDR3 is TGTGCCAGCAGTCCTAAGCGCACAGATACGCAGTATTTT.